These 9 T cell receptor beta chains were all obtained from the same sample, sequenced in a study of shared clonotypes between healthy human individuals. Clones were sequenced by immunoSEQ multiplex PCR, and TCRdb holds only the in-frame ones, with some missing. The table has 2 million to 3 million clones, roughly 93% seen once; the top ten hold approximately 0.36%. Source material: naive CD4+ T cells from PBMCs. The subset: CD45RA+ positively selected. Receptor source: a man aged 18 to 30 in good health. Some clones in this sample may be carry-over from other donors' samples.

The chain combines TRBV7-2 with TRBJ2-1; 8 nucleotides line up with TRBD2. The CDR3 consists of 16 residues. Germline loops: CDR1 SGHTA, CDR2 FQGNSA. The trim removed 1 base at V and 7 bases at J, leaving 9 bases unmatched. CDR3 loop: CASSLGAAGVTNEQFF. In DNA, the CDR3 is TGTGCCAGCAGCTTAGGGGCAGCGGGAGTGACAAATGAGCAGTTCTTC.

The chain employs TRBV5-1 and TRBJ2-3, with D possibly TRBD2 on 6 matching bases. The germline CDR1 and CDR2 sequences are SGHRS and YFSETQ. Trimming pared 0 bases from V and 0 bases from J, leaving 11 bases between. There are 16 residues in the CDR3. The CDR3 sequence is CASSLGPGTSTDTQYF. CDR3 nucleotide sequence: TGCGCCAGCAGCTTGGGTCCCGGGACTAGCACAGATACGCAGTATTTT.

The rearrangement links TRBV19 to TRBJ1-2, with 7 positions matching TRBD1. The CDR3 spans 11 residues. In germline, CDR1 is LNHDA, CDR2 SQIVND (reference sequence). Germline trimming cut 5 bases from V and 10 bases from J; bases unmatched to any gene: 4. CDR3 coding DNA: TGTGCCAGTAGTGTAACAGGGGTCTACACCTTC. This translates into CASSVTGVYTF.

The chain employs TRBV5-1 and TRBJ1-5, with D uncertain. Germline V gene sequence: CDR1 SGHRS, CDR2 YFSETQ. With 3 bases removed from V and 0 bases from J, the gap between germline ends came to 13 bases. This CDR3 spans 16 amino acids. In DNA, the CDR3 is TGCGCCAGCAGCTCTGGACCCCAGTATAGCAATCAGCCCCAGCATTTT. This translates into CASSSGPQYSNQPQHF. Full variable domain (outside the CDR3, taken from reference TRBV5-1 and TRBJ1-5): KAGVTQTPRYLIKTRGQQVTLSCSPISGHRSVSWYQQTPGQGLQFLFEYFSETQRNKGNFPGRFSGRQFSNSRSEMNVSTLELGDSALYLCASSSGPQYSNQPQHFGDGTRLSIL.

J is TRBJ2-5 and V is TRBV4-1; 12 nucleotides align to TRBD2. The DNA matches TRBJ2-7 better at its end, which makes the J call doubtful. CDR1 and CDR2 from the germline V gene are MGHRA and YSYEKL. The length of the CDR3 is 19 residues. The CDR3 spells CASSHPPTSGRSLSYEQYF. CDR3 in DNA: TGCGCCAGCAGCCACCCCCCGACTAGCGGGAGATCCCTCTCCTACGAGCAGTACTTC.

V gene TRBV6-5 combines with J gene TRBJ1-4; TRBD1 is a possible D gene (5 bases). CDR1 MNHEY and CDR2 SVGAGI come from the germline V gene. V shed 2 bases and J shed 0 bases, with 10 bases lying between them. This CDR3 spans 16 amino acids. CDR3 sequence: CASSYRAGATNEKLFF. In DNA, the CDR3 is TGTGCCAGCAGTTACAGGGCGGGGGCAACTAATGAAAAACTGTTTTTT.

The chain combines TRBV6-5 with TRBJ1-1; possibly TRBD1 for D (5 bases). Deletions cut 3 bases from V and 3 bases from J, with 11 bases between. Germline V gives CDR1 MNHEY, CDR2 SVGAGI. This CDR3 contains 14 residues. CDR3 in amino acids: CASSYAGRDTEAFF. The CDR3 DNA is TGTGCCAGCAGTTATGCAGGGCGCGACACTGAAGCTTTCTTT.

The rearrangement uses TRBV30 and TRBJ1-3; D unclear. There are 15 residues in the CDR3. With 4 bases removed from V and 2 bases from J, the gap between germline ends came to 15 bases. From germline, CDR1 is GTSNPN and CDR2 SVGIG (reference sequence). This CDR3 is CAWTPGVYPGNTIYF. Written as DNA, the CDR3 is TGTGCCTGGACCCCCGGGGTGTATCCTGGAAACACCATATATTTT.

The chain links TRBV1 to TRBJ2-7; the table's TRBD2 call for D was not verified on the DNA. TRBV1 is a pseudogene. The CDR3 contains 12 residues. The CDR3 region has the DNA TGCACCAGCGGAGCGGCCAGGAGCGAGCAGTACTTC. It encodes CTSGAARSEQYF.